Sequencing of this T cell receptor beta chain was carried out in a study of synovial regulatory T cells in juvenile arthritis. Some clones are missing from TCRdb's copy, which holds only in-frame ones; the method was immunoSEQ multiplex PCR. Its table records under 8,000 clones. CDR1 SEHNR and CDR2 FQNEAQ come from the germline V gene (reference sequence). The CDR3 sequence is 12 residues long. No nucleotide data were recorded. The J gene is TRBJ1-1, the V gene TRBV7-9; TCRdb picks TRBD1, but there is no DNA to check that call. Sequencing was done on a sample of Treg cells from blood. Subset here: remaining (HLA-DR-negative) circulating blood Treg cells. The sequence was collected from a donor aged 2-30 years with juvenile idiopathic arthritis. The CDR3: CASSLQGVGAFF. Full variable domain (remainder filled in from reference TRBV7-9 and TRBJ1-1): DTGVSQNPRHKITKRGQNVTFRCDPISEHNRLYWYRQTLGQGPEFLTYFQNEAQLEKSRLLSDRFSAERPKGSFSTLEIQRTEQGDSAMYLCASSLQGVGAFFGQGTRLTVV.